This is a list of T cell receptor beta chains from one sample in a study of cytomegalovirus exposure and HLA in healthy donors. Sequenced by immunoSEQ multiplex PCR; TCRdb stores in-frame clones only, minus some. The sample records approximately 140,000 clones, roughly 80% being singletons. Specimen: PBMCs. The receptors here all came from a man aged 40-49 years in good health and CMV-seropositive. The CDR3 runs from the conserved cysteine through the conserved F or W. A D gene is named only where the DNA matches it firmly. Size is stated for part of the rows, as once, few or many counts, or as a class when the clone is expanded.

>NA|TRBJ1-2|NA|TRBV5-1
CASSLSGSEGYTF
TGCGCCAGCAGCTTGTCAGGTTCGGAAGGCTACACCTTC
>NA|TRBJ1-1|TRBD1|TRBV19
CASNEDRAGDTEAFF
TGTGCCAGTAACGAGGACAGGGCTGGGGACACTGAAGCTTTCTTT
>NA|TRBJ2-3|TRBD2|TRBV9
CASSVVTSGRDTQYF
TGTGCCAGCAGCGTAGTTACTAGCGGGAGGGATACGCAGTATTTT
>NA|TRBJ1-5|NA|TRBV19
CASSFQINSNQPQHF
TGTGCCAGTAGTTTCCAGATTAATAGCAATCAGCCCCAGCATTTT
>NA|TRBJ1-6|NA|TRBV6-5
CASSYVVNSPLHF
TGTGCCAGCAGTTACGTAGTTAATTCACCCCTCCACTTT
>NA|TRBJ2-6|NA|TRBV7-3
CASSLQGTGANVLTF
TGTGCCAGCAGCTTACAGGGGACTGGGGCCAACGTCCTGACTTTC
>NA|TRBJ1-6|TRBD1|TRBV4-2
CASSQPMTGSGNSPLHF
TGTGCCAGCAGCCAGCCTATGACAGGGTCAGGGAATTCACCCCTCCACTTT
>NA|TRBJ2-1|NA|TRBV19
CASSIDLKPYNEQFF
TGTGCCAGTAGTATAGACCTAAAACCGTACAATGAGCAGTTCTTC
>NA|TRBJ1-5|NA|TRBV30
CAWSYKGGNQPQHF
TGTGCCTGGAGTTATAAAGGGGGCAATCAGCCCCAGCATTTT
>few|TRBJ2-7|TRBD2|TRBV4-2
CASSQAPPSAGVWYEQYF
TGTGCCAGCAGCCAAGCTCCACCTTCAGCGGGAGTGTGGTACGAGCAGTACTTC
>NA|TRBJ1-2|NA|TRBV5-1
CASGPGSGENYGYTF
TGCGCCAGCGGGCCAGGTTCAGGGGAAAACTATGGCTACACCTTC
>NA|TRBJ1-2|TRBD1|TRBV18
CASSPLTPDREFIAGYTF
TGTGCCAGCTCACCGCTTACTCCGGACAGGGAATTTATAGCAGGCTACACCTTC
>NA|TRBJ2-7|TRBD2|TRBV9
CASSVGRAGDNHEQYF
TGTGCCAGCAGCGTAGGTAGAGCGGGAGATAACCACGAGCAGTACTTC
>few|TRBJ2-7|NA|TRBV15
CATSVRLENYEQYF
TGTGCCACCAGCGTAAGACTAGAGAACTACGAGCAGTACTTC
>NA|TRBJ1-2|TRBD1|TRBV18
CASSPRGRTYGYTF
TGTGCCAGCTCACCAAGGGGGCGGACCTATGGCTACACCTTC
>NA|TRBJ1-1|NA|TRBV6-5
CASSVEVNTEAFF
TGTGCCAGCAGTGTGGAGGTGAACACTGAAGCTTTCTTT
>NA|TRBJ2-2|NA|TRBV7-3
CASSRTGFAGELFF
TGTGCCAGCAGTCGAACAGGGTTCGCCGGAGAGCTGTTTTTT